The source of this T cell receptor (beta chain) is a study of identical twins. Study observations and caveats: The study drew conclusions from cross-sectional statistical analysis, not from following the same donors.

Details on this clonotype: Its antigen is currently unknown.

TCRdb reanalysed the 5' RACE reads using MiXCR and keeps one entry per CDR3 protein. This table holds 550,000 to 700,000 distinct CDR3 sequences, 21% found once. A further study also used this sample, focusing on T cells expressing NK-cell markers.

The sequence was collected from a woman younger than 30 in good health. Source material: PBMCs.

The CDR3 region is CASSFRGQAGTSTDTQYF. In nucleotides, the CDR3 is TGTGCCAGCAGCTTTCGGGGACAGGCAGGAACTAGCACAGATACGCAGTATTTT. The chain links TRBV7-3 to TRBJ2-3; 8 nucleotides match TRBD1. The germline gives CDR1 SGHTA, CDR2 FQGTGA. There are 18 residues in the CDR3. The J segment lost 0 bases and the V segment lost 3 bases, leaving 11 bases of the junction unmatched.